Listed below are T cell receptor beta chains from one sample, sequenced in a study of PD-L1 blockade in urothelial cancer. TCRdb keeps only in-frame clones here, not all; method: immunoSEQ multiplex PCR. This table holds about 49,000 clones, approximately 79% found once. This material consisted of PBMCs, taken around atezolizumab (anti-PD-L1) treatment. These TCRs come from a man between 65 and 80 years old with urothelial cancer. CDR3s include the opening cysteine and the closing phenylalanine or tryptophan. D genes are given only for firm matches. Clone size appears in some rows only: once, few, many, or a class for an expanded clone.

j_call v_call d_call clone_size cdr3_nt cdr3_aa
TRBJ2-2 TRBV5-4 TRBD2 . TGTGCCAGCAGCTTGGATGGACTAGCGGGAGGGTCCGGGGAGCTGTTTTTT CASSLDGLAGGSGELFF
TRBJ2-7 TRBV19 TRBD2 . TGTGCCAGTAGTATAAAGGCTAGCGGTCTGACCTACGAGCAGTACTTC CASSIKASGLTYEQYF
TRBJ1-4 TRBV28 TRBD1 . TGTGCCAGCAGCCACGACAGGGAAGTGGGAGAAAAACTGTTTTTT CASSHDREVGEKLFF
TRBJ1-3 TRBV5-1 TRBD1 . TGCGCCAGCAGCTTGGAGCCGCCGGGACAGGGTAGAAACACCATATATTTT CASSLEPPGQGRNTIYF
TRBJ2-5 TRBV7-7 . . TGTGCTAGCAGCTTTCTTCGGGAGGAGACCCAGTACTTC CASSFLREETQYF
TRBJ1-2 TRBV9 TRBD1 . TGTGCCAGCAGCGGAGAACGGACAGGGAAGGTGGACTATGGCTACACCTTC CASSGERTGKVDYGYTF
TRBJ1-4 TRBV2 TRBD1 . TGTGCCAGCAGTGAACAGGGGGCGCTTGAAAAACTGTTTTTT CASSEQGALEKLFF
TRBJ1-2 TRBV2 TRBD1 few TGTGCCAGCAGCGTACAGCCGACAGGGGGATTAGGCTACACCTTC CASSVQPTGGLGYTF
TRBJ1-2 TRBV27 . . TGTGCCAGCAGTTTCAGGGAGGACTATGGCTACACCTTC CASSFREDYGYTF
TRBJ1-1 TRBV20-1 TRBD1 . TGCAGTGCCCAAAGGACAGGGGCCGCTTTCTTT CSAQRTGAAFF
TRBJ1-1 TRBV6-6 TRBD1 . TGTGCCAGCAGTTACCAGGGGGCCGAGAACACTGAAGCTTTCTTT CASSYQGAENTEAFF
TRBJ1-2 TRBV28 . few TGTGCCAGCAGCCCGACGGGGAACTATGGCTACACCTTC CASSPTGNYGYTF
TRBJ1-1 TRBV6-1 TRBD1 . TGTGCCAGCAGTGCAAGCAAGCTTTGGGACAGGGCGAACACTGAAGCTTTCTTT CASSASKLWDRANTEAFF
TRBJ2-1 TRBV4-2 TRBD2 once TGTGCCAGCAGCCAATCGGTAGCGGGAGGTTACAATGAGCAGTTCTTC CASSQSVAGGYNEQFF
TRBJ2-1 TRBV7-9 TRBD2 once TGTGCCAGCACCCGGGGGACTAGCGGTTACAATGAGCAGTTCTTC CASTRGTSGYNEQFF
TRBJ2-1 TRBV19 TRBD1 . TGTGCCAGTAGTACTCTCGACAGGGGCGGCGAGCAGTTCTTC CASSTLDRGGEQFF
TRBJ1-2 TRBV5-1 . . TGCGCCAGCAGCTTGACAACGCTCTATGGCTACACCTTC CASSLTTLYGYTF
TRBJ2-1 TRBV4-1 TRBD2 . TGCGCCAGCAGCCGCGAAGCGGGAGGGCCGGGTGAGCAGTTCTTC CASSREAGGPGEQFF
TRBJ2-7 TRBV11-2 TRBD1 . TGTGCCAGCAGCTCGACTCATGGGACAGGGGATTCCTACGAGCAGTACTTC CASSSTHGTGDSYEQYF
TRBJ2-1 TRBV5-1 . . TGCGCCAGCAGCCCAGATCCCGACAGGATTAAGTCGGGTGAGCAGTTCTTC CASSPDPDRIKSGEQFF
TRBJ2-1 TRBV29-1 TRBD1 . TGCAGCGTTCCGGGACAGGGGGCCTTGGAGCAGTTCTTC CSVPGQGALEQFF
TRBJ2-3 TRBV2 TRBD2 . TGTGCCAGCGCCCTAGCGGAACGCACAGATACGCAGTATTTT CASALAERTDTQYF
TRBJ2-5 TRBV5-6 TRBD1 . TGTGCCAGCAGCTACTTTGGACAGGGGGCCCAAGAGACCCAGTACTTC CASSYFGQGAQETQYF
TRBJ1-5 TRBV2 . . TGTGCCAGCAGTAGGGGGGGTGACAATCAGCCCCAGCATTTT CASSRGGDNQPQHF
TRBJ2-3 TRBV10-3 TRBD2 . TGTGCCATCAGCCCGGGACTAGCGGGAGTTAAAGATACGCAGTATTTT CAISPGLAGVKDTQYF
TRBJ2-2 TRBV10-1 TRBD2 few TGCGCCAACGCCAATAGACTAGCGGGAGGAGACGGGGAGCTGTTTTTT CANANRLAGGDGELFF
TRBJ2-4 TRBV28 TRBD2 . TGTGCCAGCAGTTTGGGGGGGGCCAAAAACATTCAGTACTTC CASSLGGAKNIQYF
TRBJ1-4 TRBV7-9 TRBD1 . TGTGCCAGCAGCTCGGGACAGGGAAATGAAAAACTGTTTTTT CASSSGQGNEKLFF
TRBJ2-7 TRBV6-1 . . TGTGCCAGCAGTGAAGGACAGGTGTTCTACGAGCAGTACTTC CASSEGQVFYEQYF
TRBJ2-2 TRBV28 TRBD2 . TGTGCCAGCAGTTCGACCGGGACTAGCGCCGGGGAGCTGTTTTTT CASSSTGTSAGELFF
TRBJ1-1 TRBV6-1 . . TGTGCCAGCAGTGTTTCGGGGTTGAGGGGAGGAAACACTGAAGCTTTCTTT CASSVSGLRGGNTEAFF
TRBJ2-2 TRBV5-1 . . TGCGCCAGCAGCTTCCTAACTAGTGCGAACACCGGGGAGCTGTTTTTT CASSFLTSANTGELFF
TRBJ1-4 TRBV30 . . TGTGCCTGGAGTGTACAGGCAGATGAAAAACTGTTTTTT CAWSVQADEKLFF
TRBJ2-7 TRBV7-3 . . TGTGCCAGCAGCTTAACTAGCGCAACCTACGAGCAGTACTTC CASSLTSATYEQYF
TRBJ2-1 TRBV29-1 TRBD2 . TGCAGCGTTGATCGTCTAGCGGACTACAATGAGCAGTTCTTC CSVDRLADYNEQFF
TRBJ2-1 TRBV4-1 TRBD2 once TGCGCCAGCAGCTTAAGACTAGCGGGAGGGGGTCGGTTCTTC CASSLRLAGGGRFF
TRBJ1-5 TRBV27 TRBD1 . TGTGCCAGCAGTTTTGGGACAGGGGGCAATCAGCCCCAGCATTTT CASSFGTGGNQPQHF
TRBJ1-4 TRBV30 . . TGTGCCTGGAGTTTAGGGGCCAATGAAAAACTGTTTTTT CAWSLGANEKLFF
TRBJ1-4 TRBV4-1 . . TGCGCCAGCAGCCACCCAGGGGTAACTAATGAAAAACTGTTTTTT CASSHPGVTNEKLFF
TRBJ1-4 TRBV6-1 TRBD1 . TGTGCCAGCAGTGAAAGGTGGACAGGGAACGAAAAACTGTTTTTT CASSERWTGNEKLFF
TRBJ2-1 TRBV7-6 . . TGTGCCAGCAGCTTAACAGAGAAGTTCAATGAGCAGTTCTTC CASSLTEKFNEQFF
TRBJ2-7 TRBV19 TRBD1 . TGTGCCAGTAGTGGGGACAGGCGAGGCCCCTACGAGCAGTACTTC CASSGDRRGPYEQYF
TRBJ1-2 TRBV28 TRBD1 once TGTGCCAGCAGTTTAGGGGGACAGATCGGGATCTATGGCTACACCTTC CASSLGGQIGIYGYTF
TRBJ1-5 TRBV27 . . TGTGCCAGCAGTTTAATAGGCAGGGGCAATCAGCCCCAGCATTTT CASSLIGRGNQPQHF